The present entry profiles one T cell receptor beta chain with its context. Its antigen remains unknown. These data belong to a study of blood T cells in healthy people across ages. Overall study results and limits: The unsorted PBMCs prevented any conclusive comparison of naive versus antigen-experienced cells.

Next came a second PCR, run for about 6 to 12 cycles, which used a sample-barcoded 5' primer along with a J-beta primer mix. From the 5' RACE reads, TCRdb called clonotypes with MiXCR, one entry per CDR3 protein. The sample has about 1,400,000 distinct CDR3 sequences, around 59% seen once; the top ten hold approximately 7%. The receptor was isolated from a young man in good health. Sequencing used blood.

This CDR3 is CASSVWAPDTQYF. CDR3 coding DNA: TGTGCCAGCAGCGTGTGGGCCCCAGATACGCAGTATTTT. The genes are TRBV9 and TRBJ2-3; D is undetermined. From germline, CDR1 is SGDLS and CDR2 YYNGEE. The CDR3 is 13 amino acids. Trimming shortened V by 2 bases and J by 4 bases, and 8 bases separated the two germline ends.